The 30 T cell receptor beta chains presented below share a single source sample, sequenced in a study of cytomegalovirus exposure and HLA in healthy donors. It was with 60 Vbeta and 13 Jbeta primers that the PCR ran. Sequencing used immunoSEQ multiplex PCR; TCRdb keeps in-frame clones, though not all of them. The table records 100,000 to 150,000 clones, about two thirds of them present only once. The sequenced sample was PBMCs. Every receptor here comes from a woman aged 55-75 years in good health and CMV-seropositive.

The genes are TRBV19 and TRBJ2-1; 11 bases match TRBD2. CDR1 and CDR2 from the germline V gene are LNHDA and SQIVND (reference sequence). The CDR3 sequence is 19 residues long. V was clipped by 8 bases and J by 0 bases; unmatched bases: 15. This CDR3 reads CASRRGTSGPLSSYNEQFF. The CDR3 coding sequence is TGTGCCAGTCGACGGGGGACTAGCGGTCCTCTTAGCTCCTACAATGAGCAGTTCTTC.

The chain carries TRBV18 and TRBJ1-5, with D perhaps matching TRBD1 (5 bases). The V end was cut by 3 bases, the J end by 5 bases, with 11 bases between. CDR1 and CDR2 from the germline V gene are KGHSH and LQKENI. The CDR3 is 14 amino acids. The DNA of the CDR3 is TGTGCCAGCTCACCCTCGACAGAATATCAGCCCCAGCATTTT. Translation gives CASSPSTEYQPQHF.

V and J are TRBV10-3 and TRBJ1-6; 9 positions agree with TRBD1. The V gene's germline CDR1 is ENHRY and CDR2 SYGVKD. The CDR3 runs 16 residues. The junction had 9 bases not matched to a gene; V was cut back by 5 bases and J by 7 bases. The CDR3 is CAISRQTGTGNSPLHF. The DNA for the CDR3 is TGTGCCATCAGTAGACAGACCGGGACAGGGAATTCACCCCTCCACTTT.

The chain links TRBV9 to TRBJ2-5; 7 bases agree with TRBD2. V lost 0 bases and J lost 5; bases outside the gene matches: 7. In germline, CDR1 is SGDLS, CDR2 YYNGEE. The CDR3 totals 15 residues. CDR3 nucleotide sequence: TGTGCCAGCAGCGTAGGGGGAGGGTCTCTCGAGACCCAGTACTTC. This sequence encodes CASSVGGGSLETQYF.

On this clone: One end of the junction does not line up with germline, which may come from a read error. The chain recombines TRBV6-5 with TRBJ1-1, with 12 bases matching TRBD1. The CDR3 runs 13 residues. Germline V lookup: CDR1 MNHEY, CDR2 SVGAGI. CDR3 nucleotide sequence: TGTGCCGGCAGCTCCGGGACAGGGGGCTACGCTTTCTTT. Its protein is CAGSSGTGGYAFF.

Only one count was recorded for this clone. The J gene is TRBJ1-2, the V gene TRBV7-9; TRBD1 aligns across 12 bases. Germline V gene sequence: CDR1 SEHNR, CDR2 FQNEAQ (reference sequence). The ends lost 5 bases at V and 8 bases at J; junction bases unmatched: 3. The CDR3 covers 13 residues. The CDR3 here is CASSGTGGEGYTF. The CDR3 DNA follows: TGTGCCAGCAGCGGGACAGGGGGCGAAGGCTACACCTTC.

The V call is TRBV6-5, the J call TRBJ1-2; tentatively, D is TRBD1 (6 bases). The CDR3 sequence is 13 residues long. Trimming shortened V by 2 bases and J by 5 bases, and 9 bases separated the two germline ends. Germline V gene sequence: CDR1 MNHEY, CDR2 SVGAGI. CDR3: CASSYQQGYGYTF. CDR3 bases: TGTGCCAGCAGTTACCAGCAGGGGTATGGCTACACCTTC.

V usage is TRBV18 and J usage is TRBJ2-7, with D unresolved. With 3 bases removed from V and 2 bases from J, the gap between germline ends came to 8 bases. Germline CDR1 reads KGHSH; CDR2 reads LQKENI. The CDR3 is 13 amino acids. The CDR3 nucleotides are TGTGCCAGCTCACCCATCTACCCCTACGAGCAGTACTTC. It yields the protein CASSPIYPYEQYF.

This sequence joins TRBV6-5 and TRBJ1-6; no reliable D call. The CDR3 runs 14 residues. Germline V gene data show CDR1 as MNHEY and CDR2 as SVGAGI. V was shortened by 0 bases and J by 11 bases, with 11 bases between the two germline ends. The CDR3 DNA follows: TGTGCCAGCAGTTACTCGGCGGAGTTAACACCCCTCCACTTT. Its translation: CASSYSAELTPLHF.

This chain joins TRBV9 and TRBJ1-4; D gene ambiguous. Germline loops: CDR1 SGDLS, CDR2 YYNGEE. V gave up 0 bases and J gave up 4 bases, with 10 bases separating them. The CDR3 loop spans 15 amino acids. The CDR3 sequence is CASSVAIRVNEKLFF. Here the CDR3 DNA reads TGTGCCAGCAGCGTAGCAATCCGGGTTAATGAAAAACTGTTTTTT.

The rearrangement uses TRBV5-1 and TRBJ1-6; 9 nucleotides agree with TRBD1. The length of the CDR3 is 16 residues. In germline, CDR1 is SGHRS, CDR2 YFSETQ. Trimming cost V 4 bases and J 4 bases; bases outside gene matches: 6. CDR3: CASSVRDRAYNSPLHF. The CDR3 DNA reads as TGCGCCAGCAGCGTCCGGGACAGGGCATATAATTCACCCCTCCACTTT.

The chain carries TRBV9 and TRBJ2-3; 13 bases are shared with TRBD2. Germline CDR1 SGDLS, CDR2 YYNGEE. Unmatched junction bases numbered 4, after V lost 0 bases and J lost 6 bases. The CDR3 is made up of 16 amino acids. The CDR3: CASSVGTSGGMDTQYF. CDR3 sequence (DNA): TGTGCCAGCAGCGTAGGGACTAGCGGGGGTATGGATACGCAGTATTTT. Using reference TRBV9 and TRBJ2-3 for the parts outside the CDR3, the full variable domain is DSGVTQTPKHLITATGQRVTLRCSPRSGDLSVYWYQQSLDQGLQFLIQYYNGEERAKGNILERFSAQQFPDLHSELNLSSLELGDSALYFCASSVGTSGGMDTQYFGPGTRLTVL.

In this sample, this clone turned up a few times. The CDR3 is CASSLETATNYGYTF. Written as DNA, the CDR3 is TGCGCCAGCAGCTTGGAGACAGCCACGAACTATGGCTACACCTTC. This sequence joins TRBV5-1 and TRBJ1-2; TRBD1 is a possible D gene (5 bases). With 0 bases removed from V and 2 bases from J, the gap between germline ends came to 11 bases. The CDR3 runs 15 residues. Germline-derived CDR1 and CDR2 are SGHRS and YFSETQ. The full variable domain, in which reference TRBV5-1 and TRBJ1-2 provide the parts outside the CDR3, is KAGVTQTPRYLIKTRGQQVTLSCSPISGHRSVSWYQQTPGQGLQFLFEYFSETQRNKGNFPGRFSGRQFSNSRSEMNVSTLELGDSALYLCASSLETATNYGYTFGSGTRLTVV.

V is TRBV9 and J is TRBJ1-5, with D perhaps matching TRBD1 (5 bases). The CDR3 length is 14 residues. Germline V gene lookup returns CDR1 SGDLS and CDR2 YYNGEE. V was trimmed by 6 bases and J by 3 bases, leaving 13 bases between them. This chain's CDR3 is CASNPQGTNQPQHF. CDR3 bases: TGTGCCAGCAACCCTCAGGGTACCAATCAGCCCCAGCATTTT.

CDR3 DNA sequence: TGTGCCAGCAGCGTCACCCGAGTCTCTGGGGCCAACGTCCTGACTTTC. Translating gives CASSVTRVSGANVLTF. The rearrangement uses TRBV9 and TRBJ2-6, with D unresolved. The CDR3 extends over 16 amino acids. Germline values: CDR1 SGDLS, CDR2 YYNGEE. Between the trimmed V and J ends, which lost 2 bases and 0 bases, there was a span of 9 bases. Together with reference TRBV9 and TRBJ2-6, the CDR3 gives the full variable domain: DSGVTQTPKHLITATGQRVTLRCSPRSGDLSVYWYQQSLDQGLQFLIQYYNGEERAKGNILERFSAQQFPDLHSELNLSSLELGDSALYFCASSVTRVSGANVLTFGAGSRLTVL.

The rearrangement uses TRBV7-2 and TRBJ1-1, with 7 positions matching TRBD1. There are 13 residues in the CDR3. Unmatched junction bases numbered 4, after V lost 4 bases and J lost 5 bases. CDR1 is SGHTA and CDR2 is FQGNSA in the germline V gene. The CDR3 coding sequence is TGTGCCAGCAGCTCGGGACAGATGACTGAAGCTTTCTTT. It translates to CASSSGQMTEAFF.

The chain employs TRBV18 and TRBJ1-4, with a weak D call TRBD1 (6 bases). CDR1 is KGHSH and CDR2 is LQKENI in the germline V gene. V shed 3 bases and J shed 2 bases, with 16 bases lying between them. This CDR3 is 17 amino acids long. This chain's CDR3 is CASSPLGGMRTNEKLFF. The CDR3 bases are TGTGCCAGCTCACCGCTAGGGGGTATGAGGACTAATGAAAAACTGTTTTTT.

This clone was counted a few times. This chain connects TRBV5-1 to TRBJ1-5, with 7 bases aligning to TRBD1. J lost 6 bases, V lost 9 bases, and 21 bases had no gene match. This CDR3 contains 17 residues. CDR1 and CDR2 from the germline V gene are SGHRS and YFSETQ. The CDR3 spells CANRCGTAKGVLQPQHF. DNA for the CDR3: TGCGCCAACCGTTGTGGGACAGCCAAGGGGGTGCTTCAGCCCCAGCATTTT.

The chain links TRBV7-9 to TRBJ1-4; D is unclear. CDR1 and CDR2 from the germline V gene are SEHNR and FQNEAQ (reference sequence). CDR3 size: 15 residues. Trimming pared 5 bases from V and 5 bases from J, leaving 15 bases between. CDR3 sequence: CASSVEWVRNEKLFF. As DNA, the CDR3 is TGTGCCAGCAGCGTGGAGTGGGTCCGAAATGAAAAACTGTTTTTT.

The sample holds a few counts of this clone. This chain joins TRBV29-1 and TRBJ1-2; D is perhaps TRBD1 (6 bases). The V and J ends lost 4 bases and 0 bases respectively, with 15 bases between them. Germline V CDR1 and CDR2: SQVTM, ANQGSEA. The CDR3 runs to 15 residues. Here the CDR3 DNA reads TGCAGCGTTGGGGGGGAGGGGGGGTCTAACTATGGCTACACCTTC. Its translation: CSVGGEGGSNYGYTF.

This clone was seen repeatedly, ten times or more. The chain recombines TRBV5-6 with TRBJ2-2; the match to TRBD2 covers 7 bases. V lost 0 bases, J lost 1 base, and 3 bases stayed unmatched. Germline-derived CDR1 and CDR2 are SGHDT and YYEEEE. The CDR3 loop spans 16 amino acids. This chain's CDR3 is CASSLAASGNTGELFF. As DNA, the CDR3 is TGTGCCAGCAGCTTGGCAGCTAGCGGGAACACCGGGGAGCTGTTTTTT. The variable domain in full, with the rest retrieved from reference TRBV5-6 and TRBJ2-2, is DAGVTQSPTHLIKTRGQQVTLRCSPKSGHDTVSWYQQALGQGPQFIFQYYEEEERQRGNFPDRFSGHQFPNYSSELNVNALLLGDSALYLCASSLAASGNTGELFFGEGSRLTVL.

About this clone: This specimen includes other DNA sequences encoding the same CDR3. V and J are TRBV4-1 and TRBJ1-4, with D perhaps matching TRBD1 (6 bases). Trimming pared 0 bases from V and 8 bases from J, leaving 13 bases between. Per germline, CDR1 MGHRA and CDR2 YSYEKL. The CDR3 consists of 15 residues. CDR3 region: CASSQDPGALEKLFF. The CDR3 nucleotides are TGCGCCAGCAGCCAAGATCCAGGGGCGCTGGAAAAACTGTTTTTT.

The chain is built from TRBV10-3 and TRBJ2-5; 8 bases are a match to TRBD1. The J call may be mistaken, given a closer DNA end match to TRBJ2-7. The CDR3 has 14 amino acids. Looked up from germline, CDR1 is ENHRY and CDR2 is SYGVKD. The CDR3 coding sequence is TGTGCCATCAGTGAAGGGGACAGGTCCCACGAGCAGTACTTC. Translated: CAISEGDRSHEQYF.

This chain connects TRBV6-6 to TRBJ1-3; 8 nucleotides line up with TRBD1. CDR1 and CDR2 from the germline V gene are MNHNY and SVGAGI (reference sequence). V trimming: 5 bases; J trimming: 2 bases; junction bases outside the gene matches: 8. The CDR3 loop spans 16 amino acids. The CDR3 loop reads CASSPRDRTTGNTIYF. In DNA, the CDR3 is TGTGCCAGCAGTCCCCGGGACAGGACCACTGGAAACACCATATATTTT.

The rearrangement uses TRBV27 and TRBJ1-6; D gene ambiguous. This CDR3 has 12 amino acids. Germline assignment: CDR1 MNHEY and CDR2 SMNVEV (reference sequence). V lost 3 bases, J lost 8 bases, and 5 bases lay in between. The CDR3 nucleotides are TGTGCCAGCAGTTTCCCCGATTCACCCCTCCACTTT. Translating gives CASSFPDSPLHF.

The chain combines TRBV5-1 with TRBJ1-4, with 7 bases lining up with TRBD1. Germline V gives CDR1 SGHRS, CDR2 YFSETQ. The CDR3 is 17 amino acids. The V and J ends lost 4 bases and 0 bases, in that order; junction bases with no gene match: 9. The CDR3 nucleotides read TGCGCCAGCAGCCCGACCGGGACAGTTGCAACTAATGAAAAACTGTTTTTT. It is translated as CASSPTGTVATNEKLFF.

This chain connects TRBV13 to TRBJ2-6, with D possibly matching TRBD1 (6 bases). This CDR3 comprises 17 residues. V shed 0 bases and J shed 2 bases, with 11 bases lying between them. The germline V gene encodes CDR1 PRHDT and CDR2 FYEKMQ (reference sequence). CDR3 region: CASSLGPGTTGANVLTF. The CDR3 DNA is TGTGCCAGCAGCTTAGGCCCTGGGACAACTGGGGCCAACGTCCTGACTTTC.

The CDR3 sequence: CASSRMDRVTDTQYF. CDR3 in DNA: TGTGCCAGCAGTCGAATGGACAGGGTCACAGATACGCAGTATTTT. The V call is TRBV6-5, the J call TRBJ2-3; 8 nucleotides agree with TRBD1. Looked up from germline, CDR1 is MNHEY and CDR2 is SVGAGI. J lost 2 bases, V lost 5 bases, and 6 bases had no gene match. CDR3 length equals 15 residues.

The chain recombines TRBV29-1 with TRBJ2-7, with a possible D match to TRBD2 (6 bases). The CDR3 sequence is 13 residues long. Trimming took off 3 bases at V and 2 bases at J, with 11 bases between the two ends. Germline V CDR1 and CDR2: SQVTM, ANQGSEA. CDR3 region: CSVELGGTYEQYF. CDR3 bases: TGCAGCGTTGAGTTGGGGGGAACCTACGAGCAGTACTTC.

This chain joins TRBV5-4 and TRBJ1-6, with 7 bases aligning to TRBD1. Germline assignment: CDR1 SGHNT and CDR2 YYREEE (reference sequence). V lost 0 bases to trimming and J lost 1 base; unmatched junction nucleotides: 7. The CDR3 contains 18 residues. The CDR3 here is CASSLEQGRRSYNSPLHF. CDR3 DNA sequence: TGTGCCAGCAGCTTGGAACAGGGGAGGCGGTCCTATAATTCACCCCTCCACTTT.